These T cell receptor beta chains were read from a single sample in a study of cytomegalovirus exposure and HLA in healthy donors. Sequencing was performed with immunoSEQ multiplex PCR; in TCRdb, only in-frame clones are kept and a portion is missing. This table holds 150,000 or so clones, around 77% found once. The sequenced sample consisted of PBMCs. These receptors were obtained from a woman aged 25 to 39 in good health and CMV-seronegative. The CDR3 runs from the conserved cysteine through the conserved F or W. The order of the fields is V gene, J gene, clone size, D gene, CDR3 protein, CDR3 DNA. The D gene is left open where the match is weak. Size tells how often a clone was seen (once, few, many) or the class of an expanded clone, and some rows leave it out.

v_gene: TRBV30
j_gene: TRBJ2-5
abundance: -
d_gene: -
CDR3aa: CAWNTQGRETQYF
CDR3nt: TGTGCCTGGAATACTCAGGGTAGGGAGACCCAGTACTTC

v_gene: TRBV11-2
j_gene: TRBJ2-3
abundance: -
d_gene: TRBD2
CDR3aa: CASSIGLADTDTQYF
CDR3nt: TGTGCCAGCAGTATCGGACTAGCGGACACAGATACGCAGTATTTT

v_gene: TRBV2
j_gene: TRBJ2-1
abundance: -
d_gene: -
CDR3aa: CASTGGPYNEQFF
CDR3nt: TGTGCCAGCACGGGGGGCCCCTACAATGAGCAGTTCTTC

v_gene: TRBV19
j_gene: TRBJ2-1
abundance: -
d_gene: -
CDR3aa: CATNEEPHDNEQFF
CDR3nt: TGTGCCACGAATGAAGAGCCTCATGACAATGAGCAGTTCTTC

v_gene: TRBV5-6
j_gene: TRBJ2-6
abundance: few
d_gene: TRBD2
CDR3aa: CASSPLGGSGANVLTF
CDR3nt: TGTGCCAGCAGCCCCCTCGGGGGGAGCGGGGCCAACGTCCTGACTTTC

v_gene: TRBV9
j_gene: TRBJ1-5
abundance: -
d_gene: TRBD1
CDR3aa: CASSATGDSNQPQHF
CDR3nt: TGTGCCAGCAGTGCGACAGGGGACTCCAATCAGCCCCAGCATTTT

v_gene: TRBV7-9
j_gene: TRBJ2-1
abundance: -
d_gene: TRBD2
CDR3aa: CASSLGGGARDNEQFF
CDR3nt: TGTGCCAGCAGCTTAGGCGGGGGGGCTCGGGACAATGAGCAGTTCTTC

v_gene: TRBV5-1
j_gene: TRBJ2-3
abundance: -
d_gene: TRBD2
CDR3aa: CASIKGGLAYPDTQYF
CDR3nt: TGCGCCAGCATCAAGGGGGGACTAGCGTATCCAGATACGCAGTATTTT

v_gene: TRBV5-8
j_gene: TRBJ1-1
abundance: -
d_gene: -
CDR3aa: CASSFQGLNTEAFF
CDR3nt: TGTGCCAGCAGCTTCCAGGGTCTGAACACTGAAGCTTTCTTT

v_gene: TRBV7-3
j_gene: TRBJ1-6
abundance: -
d_gene: -
CDR3aa: CASSLTSARNSPLHF
CDR3nt: TGTGCCAGCAGCTTAACGTCCGCCCGGAATTCACCCCTCCACTTT

v_gene: TRBV18
j_gene: TRBJ1-1
abundance: -
d_gene: TRBD1
CDR3aa: CASSPNRQGDGTEAFF
CDR3nt: TGTGCCAGCTCACCGAACCGGCAGGGGGATGGGACTGAAGCTTTCTTT

v_gene: TRBV27
j_gene: TRBJ2-1
abundance: few
d_gene: -
CDR3aa: CASSPRSGVINEQFF
CDR3nt: TGTGCCAGCAGTCCCCGTTCGGGAGTCATTAATGAGCAGTTCTTC

v_gene: TRBV19
j_gene: TRBJ2-1
abundance: -
d_gene: TRBD2
CDR3aa: CASTRRGGSSYNEQFF
CDR3nt: TGTGCCAGTACTCGCCGGGGGGGTAGCTCCTACAATGAGCAGTTCTTC

v_gene: TRBV10-3
j_gene: TRBJ1-1
abundance: -
d_gene: -
CDR3aa: CAIRGAGGPEAFF
CDR3nt: TGTGCCATCAGGGGGGCGGGGGGACCTGAAGCTTTCTTT

v_gene: TRBV4-3
j_gene: TRBJ2-2
abundance: -
d_gene: -
CDR3aa: CASSQGLRKSHTGELFF
CDR3nt: TGCGCCAGCAGCCAAGGATTGAGAAAGAGTCACACCGGGGAGCTGTTTTTT

v_gene: TRBV9
j_gene: TRBJ2-3
abundance: -
d_gene: -
CDR3aa: CASSVALLADTQYF
CDR3nt: TGTGCCAGCAGCGTAGCTCTACTAGCAGATACGCAGTATTTT

v_gene: TRBV6-5
j_gene: TRBJ2-7
abundance: -
d_gene: -
CDR3aa: CASSYISSSYEQYF
CDR3nt: TGTGCCAGCAGTTACATCTCCAGCTCCTACGAGCAGTACTTC

v_gene: TRBV5-1
j_gene: TRBJ2-1
abundance: -
d_gene: -
CDR3aa: CASSPPRSTESYNEQFF
CDR3nt: TGCGCCAGCAGCCCTCCGCGTAGCACCGAGTCCTACAATGAGCAGTTCTTC

v_gene: TRBV18
j_gene: TRBJ1-6
abundance: -
d_gene: -
CDR3aa: CASSPDSNSPLHF
CDR3nt: TGTGCCAGCTCACCGGACAGCAATTCACCCCTCCACTTT

v_gene: TRBV28
j_gene: TRBJ2-6
abundance: -
d_gene: -
CDR3aa: CASSLSGANVLTF
CDR3nt: TGTGCCAGCAGCCTCTCTGGGGCCAACGTCCTGACTTTC

v_gene: TRBV5-1
j_gene: TRBJ2-7
abundance: -
d_gene: -
CDR3aa: CASGVDRYYEQYF
CDR3nt: TGCGCCAGCGGGGTTGACAGGTACTACGAGCAGTACTTC

v_gene: TRBV19
j_gene: TRBJ2-7
abundance: -
d_gene: -
CDR3aa: CASRYRVFSSYEQYF
CDR3nt: TGTGCCAGTAGGTACAGGGTGTTTAGCTCCTACGAGCAGTACTTC

v_gene: TRBV9
j_gene: TRBJ1-6
abundance: -
d_gene: TRBD1
CDR3aa: CASSAAGGWNSPLHF
CDR3nt: TGTGCCAGCAGCGCCGCAGGGGGTTGGAATTCACCCCTCCACTTT

v_gene: TRBV9
j_gene: TRBJ1-1
abundance: -
d_gene: -
CDR3aa: CASSVSWSTEAFF
CDR3nt: TGTGCCAGCAGCGTAAGTTGGAGCACTGAAGCTTTCTTT

v_gene: TRBV4-3
j_gene: TRBJ1-5
abundance: few
d_gene: -
CDR3aa: CASSQDTVNQPQHF
CDR3nt: TGCGCCAGCAGCCAAGATACAGTAAATCAGCCCCAGCATTTT

v_gene: TRBV6-5
j_gene: TRBJ1-2
abundance: -
d_gene: -
CDR3aa: CASSYSLQGHNYGYTF
CDR3nt: TGTGCCAGCAGTTACTCTTTGCAGGGGCACAACTATGGCTACACCTTC

v_gene: TRBV4-1
j_gene: TRBJ1-4
abundance: -
d_gene: -
CDR3aa: CASSQPQVATNEKLFF
CDR3nt: TGCGCCAGCAGCCAGCCACAGGTTGCAACTAATGAAAAACTGTTTTTT

v_gene: TRBV4-3
j_gene: TRBJ1-1
abundance: -
d_gene: TRBD1
CDR3aa: CASSHGTVNTEAFF
CDR3nt: TGCGCCAGCAGCCACGGGACAGTGAACACTGAAGCTTTCTTT

v_gene: TRBV14
j_gene: TRBJ1-1
abundance: few
d_gene: -
CDR3aa: CASSLTGGTEAFF
CDR3nt: TGTGCCAGCAGCCTCACAGGTGGCACTGAAGCTTTCTTT

v_gene: TRBV27
j_gene: TRBJ1-5
abundance: -
d_gene: TRBD1
CDR3aa: CASSSLTGGVQPQHF
CDR3nt: TGTGCCAGCAGTTCCCTGACAGGGGGCGTTCAGCCCCAGCATTTT

v_gene: TRBV7-9
j_gene: TRBJ2-1
abundance: -
d_gene: -
CDR3aa: CASSLGQDISSYNEQFF
CDR3nt: TGTGCCAGCAGCTTAGGTCAGGATATAAGCTCCTACAATGAGCAGTTCTTC

v_gene: TRBV6-1
j_gene: TRBJ2-5
abundance: -
d_gene: TRBD1
CDR3aa: CASSFPGQQETQYF
CDR3nt: TGTGCCAGCAGTTTTCCGGGACAGCAAGAGACCCAGTACTTC

v_gene: TRBV11-2
j_gene: TRBJ2-7
abundance: -
d_gene: -
CDR3aa: CASSLRETYEQYF
CDR3nt: TGTGCCAGCAGCTTGAGGGAGACCTACGAGCAGTACTTC

v_gene: TRBV5-8
j_gene: TRBJ2-4
abundance: -
d_gene: TRBD1
CDR3aa: CASGSRGHSKNIQYF
CDR3nt: TGTGCCAGCGGGAGCAGGGGGCATTCCAAAAACATTCAGTACTTC

v_gene: TRBV27
j_gene: TRBJ2-7
abundance: -
d_gene: TRBD1
CDR3aa: CASSSKSGQGFVDEQYF
CDR3nt: TGTGCCAGCAGCTCTAAGTCAGGACAGGGTTTTGTCGACGAGCAGTACTTC

v_gene: TRBV6-1
j_gene: TRBJ2-5
abundance: -
d_gene: TRBD2
CDR3aa: CASSEFAGGQETQYF
CDR3nt: TGTGCCAGCAGTGAATTTGCGGGGGGCCAAGAGACCCAGTACTTC

v_gene: TRBV5-4
j_gene: TRBJ2-1
abundance: -
d_gene: -
CDR3aa: CASSLPSENEQFF
CDR3nt: TGTGCCAGCAGCTTACCTAGCGAGAATGAGCAGTTCTTC

v_gene: TRBV29-1
j_gene: TRBJ1-2
abundance: few
d_gene: -
CDR3aa: CSVVELGLGNGYPF
CDR3nt: TGCAGCGTTGTGGAACTGGGACTCGGGAATGGCTACCCCTTC

v_gene: TRBV4-2
j_gene: TRBJ2-7
abundance: -
d_gene: TRBD2
CDR3aa: CASSHGTGTSGAYEQYF
CDR3nt: TGTGCCAGCAGCCATGGGACCGGGACTAGCGGGGCCTACGAGCAGTACTTC

v_gene: TRBV5-6
j_gene: TRBJ1-1
abundance: -
d_gene: -
CDR3aa: CASSLFMNTEAFF
CDR3nt: TGTGCCAGCAGCCTTTTTATGAACACTGAAGCTTTCTTT

v_gene: TRBV9
j_gene: TRBJ1-1
abundance: -
d_gene: -
CDR3aa: CASSVGLRIQQDTEAFF
CDR3nt: TGTGCCAGCAGCGTAGGCTTGCGTATACAGCAGGACACTGAAGCTTTCTTT

v_gene: TRBV29-1
j_gene: TRBJ2-7
abundance: -
d_gene: TRBD1
CDR3aa: CSVERWTGETF
CDR3nt: TGCAGCGTTGAACGATGGACAGGGGAAACTTTC

v_gene: TRBV15
j_gene: TRBJ1-4
abundance: once
d_gene: -
CDR3aa: CATSRDAGAPEKLFF
CDR3nt: TGTGCCACCAGCAGAGATGCAGGGGCCCCCGAAAAACTGTTTTTT

v_gene: TRBV19
j_gene: TRBJ2-2
abundance: -
d_gene: -
CDR3aa: CASSIRANTGELFF
CDR3nt: TGTGCCAGTAGTATCAGGGCGAACACCGGGGAGCTGTTTTTT

v_gene: TRBV27
j_gene: TRBJ1-5
abundance: -
d_gene: -
CDR3aa: CASSPRGNQPQHF
CDR3nt: TGTGCCAGCAGTCCTCGTGGCAATCAGCCCCAGCATTTT

v_gene: TRBV29-1
j_gene: TRBJ2-5
abundance: -
d_gene: TRBD1
CDR3aa: CSVRTGQETQYF
CDR3nt: TGCAGCGTAAGGACAGGGCAAGAGACCCAGTACTTC

v_gene: TRBV5-8
j_gene: TRBJ2-1
abundance: -
d_gene: -
CDR3aa: CASSLPPSYNEQFF
CDR3nt: TGTGCCAGCAGCTTGCCTCCTAGTTACAATGAGCAGTTCTTC

v_gene: TRBV2
j_gene: TRBJ2-3
abundance: -
d_gene: -
CDR3aa: CASSEGEDTQYF
CDR3nt: TGTGCCAGCAGTGAAGGAGAAGATACGCAGTATTTT

v_gene: TRBV28
j_gene: TRBJ2-7
abundance: -
d_gene: -
CDR3aa: CASKGTPTYEQYF
CDR3nt: TGTGCCAGCAAGGGGACTCCTACCTACGAGCAGTACTTC

v_gene: TRBV4-2
j_gene: TRBJ2-1
abundance: -
d_gene: TRBD2
CDR3aa: CASSHGETSGIGSYNEQFF
CDR3nt: TGTGCCAGCAGCCATGGTGAGACTAGCGGGATTGGGTCCTACAATGAGCAGTTCTTC

v_gene: TRBV5-6
j_gene: TRBJ2-2
abundance: -
d_gene: TRBD2
CDR3aa: CASSILAGGTGELFF
CDR3nt: TGTGCCAGCAGCATCCTAGCGGGAGGGACCGGGGAGCTGTTTTTT

v_gene: TRBV21-1
j_gene: TRBJ1-5
abundance: -
d_gene: -
CDR3aa: CASSKGQDRKGVSNQPQHF
CDR3nt: TGTGCCAGCAGCAAAGGGCAGGACAGGAAGGGGGTTAGCAATCAGCCCCAGCATTTT

v_gene: TRBV27
j_gene: TRBJ1-2
abundance: few
d_gene: -
CDR3aa: CASSLGRGLGGYTF
CDR3nt: TGTGCCAGCAGTTTAGGTCGGGGATTGGGTGGCTACACCTTC

v_gene: TRBV7-6
j_gene: TRBJ2-7
abundance: -
d_gene: -
CDR3aa: CASSIDSHEQYF
CDR3nt: TGTGCCAGCAGCATCGACAGCCACGAGCAGTACTTC

v_gene: TRBV7-3
j_gene: TRBJ1-1
abundance: few
d_gene: -
CDR3aa: CASSLLGGGRAFF
CDR3nt: TGTGCCAGCAGCTTATTGGGAGGGGGGAGGGCTTTCTTT

v_gene: TRBV9
j_gene: TRBJ2-1
abundance: few
d_gene: TRBD2
CDR3aa: CASSVEFGRAANEQFF
CDR3nt: TGTGCCAGCAGCGTAGAATTCGGGAGGGCCGCTAATGAGCAGTTCTTC

v_gene: TRBV5-4
j_gene: TRBJ2-2
abundance: -
d_gene: -
CDR3aa: CASTDTGPTGELFF
CDR3nt: TGTGCCAGCACCGACACAGGGCCGACCGGGGAGCTGTTTTTT

v_gene: TRBV6-5
j_gene: TRBJ1-2
abundance: -
d_gene: -
CDR3aa: CASSYSPYSGYTF
CDR3nt: TGTGCCAGCAGTTACTCGCCCTATTCAGGCTACACCTTC